The clone carrying this T cell receptor (beta chain) was observed once. No antigen is known for it. This entry comes from a study of beta chain features in type 1 diabetes. Every isolated RNA sample was fully reverse transcribed, so sequencing captured expressed TCRB transcripts. Clones were read by immunoSEQ multiplex PCR, and TCRdb kept only the in-frame ones, dropping some. The data hold 350,000 or so clones, with about 19% observed a single time. CD4+ naive, central memory, regulatory and stem cell-like memory cells were sorted via CD45RO/CCR7/CD25/CD127/CD95/CD27. The study, taken as a whole, reports: Shorter templates might be favored by PCR, and equally so in patients and in controls.

CDR3 length equals 16 residues. Germline V CDR1 and CDR2: MGHRA, YSYEKL. V shed 4 bases, J shed 0 bases, and the junction held 9 bases outside the gene matches. The clonotype was recovered from a woman aged 18 to 35 in good health. This sequence joins TRBV4-1 and TRBJ2-7, with 7 bases aligning to TRBD2. Sequencing input: naive CD4+ T cells from blood. CDR3 amino acids: CASSRQPGTTSYEQYF. Written as DNA, the CDR3 is TGCGCCAGCAGCCGTCAGCCCGGGACTACCTCCTACGAGCAGTACTTC.